What follows are 27 T cell receptor beta chains derived from one specimen sequenced in a study of blood T cell repertoires in COVID-19. Using immunoSEQ multiplex PCR, the repertoire was profiled, and TCRdb retains in-frame clones only, with some absent. The data show approximately 140,000 clones, around 85% seen once. Material for sequencing was peripheral blood. Receptors were obtained from a man between 70 and 80 years old with acute or convalescent COVID-19.

The chain couples TRBV7-2 to TRBJ1-2; 7 bases map to TRBD1. Germline CDR1 reads SGHTA; CDR2 reads FQGNSA. J lost 0 bases, V lost 5 bases, and 12 bases had no gene match. The CDR3 runs to 17 residues. CDR3 sequence (DNA): TGTGCCAGCAGCCCTAAGATACAGGGGCTAGCTAACTATGGCTACACCTTC. Encoded protein: CASSPKIQGLANYGYTF.

The CDR3 sequence: CATSDVGQGTETQYF. CDR3 in DNA: TGTGCCACCAGTGATGTGGGACAGGGCACAGAGACCCAGTACTTC. The rearrangement joins TRBV24-1 to TRBJ2-5; 9 bases are shared with TRBD1. J lost 4 bases, V lost 3 bases, and 5 bases had no gene match. This CDR3 has 15 amino acids. Germline CDR1 and CDR2: KGHDR and SFDVKD.

This chain uses TRBV6-5 with TRBJ1-6; D unclear. V lost 6 bases and J lost 8, with 11 bases in between. This CDR3 is 13 amino acids long. Germline values: CDR1 MNHEY, CDR2 SVGAGI. CDR3 in DNA: TGTGCCAGCAGAAAGATAGTGTATTCACCCCTCCACTTT. Protein product: CASRKIVYSPLHF.

This chain joins TRBV29-1 and TRBJ2-7; 9 bases are a match to TRBD1. The CDR3 has 15 amino acids. Trimming removed 4 bases from V and 1 base from J; junction bases left unmatched: 8. Germline assignment: CDR1 SQVTM and CDR2 ANQGSEA. This chain's CDR3 is CSVASGQGLSYEQYF. Written as DNA, the CDR3 is TGCAGCGTTGCATCGGGACAGGGTTTATCCTACGAGCAGTACTTC.

The gene calls are TRBV7-2 and TRBJ2-3; weak D call: TRBD2 (6 bases). This CDR3 is built from 15 residues. V gave up 1 base and J gave up 1 base, with 9 bases separating them. Per the germline V gene, CDR1 is SGHTA and CDR2 is FQGNSA. DNA for the CDR3: TGTGCCAGCAGCTTAGTGGCGGGGCGCACAGATACGCAGTATTTT. Residues: CASSLVAGRTDTQYF.

The genes are TRBV19 and TRBJ2-3, with TRBD2 matching over 8 bases. Trimming took 6 bases from V and 4 from J; bases not matched to a gene: 9. CDR1 and CDR2 from the germline V gene are LNHDA and SQIVND (reference sequence). The CDR3 contains 15 residues. Here the CDR3 DNA reads TGTGCCAGTAGCGGGGCGGGAGGAGGCCCAGATACGCAGTATTTT. This codes for CASSGAGGGPDTQYF.

V usage is TRBV4-3 and J usage is TRBJ2-1; TRBD2 aligns across 9 bases. Trimming took 0 bases from V and 10 from J; bases not matched to a gene: 7. CDR3 size: 15 residues. CDR1 and CDR2 (germline): LGHNA, YSLEER. The CDR3 DNA sequence: TGCGCCAGCAGCCAAGATCTTAGTCTAGCGGGAGAGCAGTTCTTC. Translating gives CASSQDLSLAGEQFF.

The rearrangement joins TRBV6-5 to TRBJ2-7; possibly TRBD1 for D (6 bases). The ends were cut back, 4 bases at V and 3 bases at J, with 13 bases in the middle. The CDR3 has 14 residues. Per the germline V gene, CDR1 is MNHEY and CDR2 is SVGAGI. The CDR3: CASSLDRNFYEQYF. The CDR3 nucleotides are TGTGCCAGCAGTTTAGACAGGAATTTCTACGAGCAGTACTTC.

The J gene is TRBJ2-7, the V gene TRBV5-1; 14 nucleotides align to TRBD2. The CDR3 is made up of 16 amino acids. Germline V gives CDR1 SGHRS, CDR2 YFSETQ. The J segment lost 3 bases and the V segment lost 3 bases, leaving 5 bases of the junction unmatched. This CDR3 is CASSSGTSGRGYEQYF. The CDR3 bases are TGCGCCAGCAGCTCGGGGACTAGCGGGAGAGGCTACGAGCAGTACTTC.

This chain joins TRBV11-2 and TRBJ2-2; TRBD2 aligns across 7 bases. The CDR3 totals 14 residues. V dropped 6 bases and J dropped 1; count of bases not matched to a gene: 2. Germline CDR1 reads SGHAT; CDR2 reads FQNNGV. CDR3 nucleotide sequence: TGTGCCAGCAGGTCTAGCGGGAACACCGGGGAGCTGTTTTTT. It specifies CASRSSGNTGELFF.

The gene calls are TRBV11-2 and TRBJ2-1, with TRBD2 identical over 10 bases. V lost 5 bases and J lost 3; bases outside the gene matches: 4. The CDR3 is 15 residues long. The V gene's germline CDR1 is SGHAT and CDR2 FQNNGV. CDR3: CASSQLAGIYNEQFF. In DNA form, the CDR3 reads TGTGCCAGCAGCCAACTAGCGGGGATCTACAATGAGCAGTTCTTC.

The chain is built from TRBV11-2 and TRBJ2-7; no definite D call. Trimming took 5 bases from V and 7 from J, leaving 12 bases between them. The CDR3 loop spans 12 amino acids. CDR1 is SGHAT, CDR2 FQNNGV, per germline. The CDR3 coding sequence is TGTGCCAGCAGCCCCCGACACGGAGAGCAGTACTTC. Translating gives CASSPRHGEQYF.

V usage is TRBV7-3 and J usage is TRBJ2-1; 15 nucleotides align to TRBD2. Germline V gene sequence: CDR1 SGHTA, CDR2 FQGTGA. V lost 4 bases and J lost 10; bases outside the gene matches: 5. This CDR3 comprises 15 residues. The DNA for the CDR3 is TGTGCCAGCAGCTGGGGACTAGCGGGAGGTGGGGAGCAGTTCTTC. Translation: CASSWGLAGGGEQFF. Looking up the rest from reference TRBV7-3 and TRBJ2-1 gives the full variable domain: GAGVSQTPSNKVTEKGKYVELRCDPISGHTALYWYRQSLGQGPEFLIYFQGTGAADDSGLPNDRFFAVRPEGSVSTLKIQRTERGDSAVYLCASSWGLAGGGEQFFGPGTRLTVL.

V is TRBV15 and J is TRBJ2-1; tentative D call: TRBD2 (5 bases). Germline V lookup: CDR1 LNHNV, CDR2 YYDKDF (reference sequence). The CDR3 length is 14 residues. V lost 9 bases and J lost 4, with 16 bases in between. Here the CDR3 reads CATLRASQYNEQFF. In nucleotides, the CDR3 is TGTGCCACGTTGAGGGCTAGTCAGTACAATGAGCAGTTCTTC.

The sample holds one count of this clone. V and J are TRBV27 and TRBJ2-2; 7 positions agree with TRBD1. CDR1 is MNHEY, CDR2 SMNVEV, per germline (reference sequence). The CDR3 is made up of 15 amino acids. Germline trimming cut 6 bases from V and 2 bases from J; bases unmatched to any gene: 6. CDR3 coding DNA: TGTGCCAGCAGCCCGGACAGGATTAACACCGGGGAGCTGTTTTTT. This translates into CASSPDRINTGELFF.

This clone was detected once. The chain couples TRBV7-2 to TRBJ2-3, with D unresolved. The V end lost 2 bases, the J end lost 7 bases, and 13 bases lay between the germline ends. In germline, CDR1 is SGHTA, CDR2 FQGNSA. This CDR3 contains 14 residues. The CDR3 is CASSLTASPNTQYF. CDR3 DNA sequence: TGTGCCAGCAGCTTAACAGCCTCACCAAATACGCAGTATTTT.

In its sample, this clone was seen once. This chain links TRBV18 with TRBJ2-7; 9 bases align to TRBD1. This CDR3 region has 15 residues. V trimming: 1 base; J trimming: 4 bases; junction bases outside the gene matches: 5. Germline V gives CDR1 KGHSH, CDR2 LQKENI. This chain's CDR3 is CASSPRGQGLYEQYF. The CDR3 bases are TGTGCCAGCTCACCACGGGGACAGGGCCTATACGAGCAGTACTTC.

The J gene is TRBJ2-1, the V gene TRBV11-1, with 13 bases lining up with TRBD2. The CDR3 length is 16 residues. Germline lookup yields CDR1 SGHAT and CDR2 FQDESV (reference sequence). J lost 7 bases, V lost 5 bases, and 8 bases had no gene match. The CDR3 DNA reads TGTGCCAGCAGCCCCCAAGGACTAGCGGGAGATAATGAGCAGTTCTTC. Protein sequence: CASSPQGLAGDNEQFF.

The chain joins TRBV5-1 to TRBJ2-5, with D possibly being TRBD1 (5 bases). Between the trimmed V and J ends, which lost 4 bases and 1 base, there was a span of 14 bases. The length of the CDR3 is 15 residues. Germline CDR1 reads SGHRS; CDR2 reads YFSETQ. The DNA of the CDR3 is TGCGCCAGCAGCCGTCTGGGGCGGTCCCAAGAGACCCAGTACTTC. This translates into CASSRLGRSQETQYF. The full variable domain, completed using reference TRBV5-1 and TRBJ2-5, is KAGVTQTPRYLIKTRGQQVTLSCSPISGHRSVSWYQQTPGQGLQFLFEYFSETQRNKGNFPGRFSGRQFSNSRSEMNVSTLELGDSALYLCASSRLGRSQETQYFGPGTRLLVL.

The rearrangement joins TRBV24-1 to TRBJ2-5; a weak D match, TRBD1 (7 bases). The germline gives CDR1 KGHDR, CDR2 SFDVKD. CDR3 length equals 16 residues. V was cut by 2 bases and J by 5 bases, with 17 bases left in between. CDR3 DNA sequence: TGTGCCACCAGTGATTGGGTTACAGGGGCGGGGGAGACCCAGTACTTC. As protein: CATSDWVTGAGETQYF.

The gene calls are TRBV7-2 and TRBJ2-1, with 9 bases identical to TRBD2. CDR1 is SGHTA, CDR2 FQGNSA, per germline. V was pared by 3 bases and J by 9 bases, with 9 bases of the junction left unmatched. This CDR3 is built from 15 residues. The CDR3 here is CASSFVAGGPGEQFF. The DNA of the CDR3 is TGTGCCAGCAGCTTTGTGGCGGGAGGGCCGGGTGAGCAGTTCTTC.

The chain has TRBV19 and TRBJ1-2; 10 bases are shared with TRBD1. The trim removed 5 bases at V and 10 bases at J, leaving 13 bases unmatched. Per germline, CDR1 LNHDA and CDR2 SQIVND (reference sequence). This CDR3 comprises 15 residues. The CDR3 DNA sequence: TGTGCCAGTAGTCCCCTCCGGACAGGGGGATTTGCCTACACCTTC. It is translated as CASSPLRTGGFAYTF.

The chain's CDR3 is CASSSSDRQYF. As DNA, the CDR3 is TGTGCCAGTAGTTCGAGTGACAGGCAGTACTTC. The V gene is TRBV19, the J gene TRBJ2-4; tentatively, D is TRBD1 (6 bases). The CDR3 extends over 11 amino acids. Germline lookup yields CDR1 LNHDA and CDR2 SQIVND (reference sequence). Trimming pared 5 bases from V and 13 bases from J, leaving 12 bases between. Full variable domain (rest looked up from reference TRBV19 and TRBJ2-4): DGGITQSPKYLFRKEGQNVTLSCEQNLNHDAMYWYRQDPGQGLRLIYYSQIVNDFQKGDIAEGYSVSREKKESFPLTVTSAQKNPTAFYLCASSSSDRQYFGAGTRLSVL.

V is TRBV9 and J is TRBJ1-6, with TRBD1 as a possible D gene (5 bases). Germline values: CDR1 SGDLS, CDR2 YYNGEE. The CDR3 covers 15 residues. V lost 4 bases and J 1 base, leaving 9 bases between the germline ends. In nucleotides, the CDR3 is TGTGCCAGCAGCCCGGGGGATTCCTATAATTCACCCCTCCACTTT. This translates into CASSPGDSYNSPLHF.

CDR3 loop: CASSEGTDRYEQYF. The CDR3 DNA reads as TGTGCCAGCAGCGAAGGGACAGACCGTTACGAGCAGTACTTC. The J gene is TRBJ2-7, the V gene TRBV9, with 7 positions matching TRBD1. This CDR3 is 14 amino acids long. After removal of 3 bases from V and 4 bases from J, the junction contained 7 bases not matched to a gene. Germline CDR1 is SGDLS and CDR2 is YYNGEE.

This clone was seen once. The J gene is TRBJ1-1, the V gene TRBV4-1; tentatively, D is TRBD1 (6 bases). The germline V gene has CDR1 MGHRA and CDR2 YSYEKL. V gave up 1 base and J gave up 1 base, with 16 bases separating them. The CDR3 has 17 residues. DNA for the CDR3: TGCGCCAGCAGCCAAGGGGTCGGGACACGGGAGAACACTGAAGCTTTCTTT. This sequence encodes CASSQGVGTRENTEAFF.

A word on this clone: The germline gene is not matched at one end of the junction; a read error may be the cause. The genes are TRBV5-5 and TRBJ2-7; no firm D call. The CDR3 is 11 amino acids. In germline, CDR1 is SGHKS, CDR2 YYEKEE (reference sequence). The CDR3 spells CAGSLGGKQYF. DNA for the CDR3: TGTGCCGGCAGCTTGGGTGGCAAGCAGTACTTC. Filled out from reference TRBV5-5 and TRBJ2-7, the complete variable domain reads DAGVTQSPTHLIKTRGQQVTLRCSPISGHKSVSWYQQVLGQGPQFIFQYYEKEERGRGNFPDRFSARQFPNYSSELNVNALLLGDSALYLCAGSLGGKQYFGPGTRLTVT.